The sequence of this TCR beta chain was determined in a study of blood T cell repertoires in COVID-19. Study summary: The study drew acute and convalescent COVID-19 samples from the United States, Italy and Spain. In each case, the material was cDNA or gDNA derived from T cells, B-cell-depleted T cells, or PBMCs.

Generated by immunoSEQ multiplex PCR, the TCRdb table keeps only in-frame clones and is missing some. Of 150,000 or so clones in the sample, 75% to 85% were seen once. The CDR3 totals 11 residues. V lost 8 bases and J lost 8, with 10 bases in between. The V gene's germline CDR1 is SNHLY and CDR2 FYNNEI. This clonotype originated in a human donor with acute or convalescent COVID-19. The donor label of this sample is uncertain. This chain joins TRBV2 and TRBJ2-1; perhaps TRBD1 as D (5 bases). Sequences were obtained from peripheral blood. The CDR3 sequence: CASGANDEQFF. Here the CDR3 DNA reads TGTGCCAGCGGGGCAAACGATGAGCAGTTCTTC.